These 30 T cell receptor beta chains were sequenced from one sample in a study of blood T cell repertoires in COVID-19. Profiled with immunoSEQ multiplex PCR; TCRdb holds only in-frame clones, not every one. In the table there are some 250,000 clones, less than 85% of which are singletons. Sequencing was carried out using peripheral blood. Receptors originate from a woman aged 18-30 years with acute or convalescent COVID-19.

The V call is TRBV18, the J call TRBJ2-3; D call uncertain. This CDR3 spans 13 amino acids. Per germline, CDR1 KGHSH and CDR2 LQKENI. The V and J ends lost 3 bases and 8 bases respectively, with 12 bases between them. The CDR3 nucleotides read TGTGCCAGCTCACCCCCGCTGTTCGGTACGCAGTATTTT. It specifies CASSPPLFGTQYF.

This chain uses TRBV21-1 with TRBJ1-5. TRBV21-1 is tagged as a pseudogene. This CDR3 region has 14 residues. CDR3 region: CASSKGRGGQPQHF. The CDR3 coding sequence is TGTGCCAGCAGCAAAGGAAGAGGAGGACAGCCCCAGCATTTT.

This chain joins TRBV9 and TRBJ2-7; TRBD1 agrees at 10 bases. Trimming removed 4 bases from V and 4 bases from J; junction bases left unmatched: 14. The CDR3 has 17 residues. The V gene's germline CDR1 is SGDLS and CDR2 YYNGEE. The CDR3 loop is CASSHGSRDRGSYEQYF. The CDR3 DNA reads TGTGCCAGCAGCCACGGCTCCCGGGACAGGGGCAGTTACGAGCAGTACTTC.

This clone was observed a single time. The chain uses TRBV5-1 and TRBJ1-6; D perhaps matches TRBD1 (5 bases). V lost 0 bases to trimming and J lost 8 bases, with 18 bases between them. Germline-derived CDR1 and CDR2 are SGHRS and YFSETQ. This CDR3 is built from 17 residues. This chain's CDR3 is CASSLAGGGSTDSPLHF. CDR3 DNA sequence: TGCGCCAGCAGCTTGGCCGGGGGGGGTTCCACGGATTCACCCCTCCACTTT.

This clone has just a few counts. The genes are TRBV4-3 and TRBJ2-1; 14 nucleotides align to TRBD2. Germline CDR1 reads LGHNA; CDR2 reads YSLEER. This CDR3 spans 19 amino acids. V shed 4 bases, J shed 5 bases, and the junction held 13 bases outside the gene matches. The CDR3 protein is CASSLAGLAGAGGDNEQFF. CDR3 nucleotides: TGCGCCAGCAGCCTTGCGGGACTAGCGGGAGCCGGGGGAGACAATGAGCAGTTCTTC.

The V and J genes are TRBV30 and TRBJ2-3; 13 bases match TRBD2. V dropped 2 bases and J dropped 4; count of bases not matched to a gene: 3. CDR3 length equals 15 residues. Germline CDR1 and CDR2: GTSNPN and SVGIG (reference sequence). In DNA, the CDR3 is TGTGCCTGGAGTAGACTAGCGGGAGGCTCAGATACGCAGTATTTT. Its translation: CAWSRLAGGSDTQYF.

This clone has only a few counts. This sequence joins TRBV5-4 and TRBJ1-4; TRBD1 aligns across 7 bases. This CDR3 is 15 amino acids long. In germline, CDR1 is SGHNT, CDR2 YYREEE (reference sequence). J gave up 1 base and V 4 bases, and 4 bases lay outside the gene matches. CDR3 sequence reads: CASSLRQGTNEKLFF. As DNA, the CDR3 is TGTGCCAGCAGCCTGCGACAGGGAACTAATGAAAAACTGTTTTTT.

The chain combines TRBV27 with TRBJ1-1; D unresolved. Trimming stripped 0 bases from V and 5 bases from J, with 7 bases between. Germline CDR1 and CDR2: MNHEY and SMNVEV (reference sequence). CDR3 length: 13 residues. In nucleotides, the CDR3 is TGTGCCAGCAGTTTATCGGGGAGGACTGAAGCTTTCTTT. This gives the protein CASSLSGRTEAFF.

The chain recombines TRBV5-6 with TRBJ1-5; D is unclear. Germline assignment: CDR1 SGHDT and CDR2 YYEEEE. V lost 0 bases, J lost 2 bases, and 3 bases lay in between. The CDR3 contains 13 residues. The CDR3 DNA follows: TGTGCCAGCAGCTTGGCAGGCAATCAGCCCCAGCATTTT. As protein: CASSLAGNQPQHF.

The rearrangement joins TRBV28 to TRBJ2-1; possible D gene TRBD2, 6 bases. V dropped 8 bases and J dropped 3 bases, with 11 bases sitting between them. CDR3 length: 13 amino acids. Germline V gene lookup returns CDR1 MDHEN and CDR2 SYDVKM. CDR3 nucleotide sequence: TGTGCCAGCGAGGCGGGGTTCTACAATGAGCAGTTCTTC. Translated: CASEAGFYNEQFF.

This chain links TRBV9 with TRBJ2-1, with D unresolved. The V gene lost 1 base and the J gene lost 9 bases, with 17 bases spanning the gap. The length of the CDR3 is 15 residues. Germline CDR1 SGDLS, CDR2 YYNGEE. CDR3 bases: TGTGCCAGCAGCGTATTGGGCTCAGGCGAGTGTGAGCAGTTCTTC. This sequence encodes CASSVLGSGECEQFF.

The rearrangement uses TRBV6-2 or TRBV6-3 and TRBJ2-1, with D possibly being TRBD2 (6 bases). The germline V gene has CDR1 MNHEY and CDR2 SVGEGT. This CDR3 has 14 amino acids. The V end was cut by 5 bases, the J end by 8 bases, with 16 bases between. The chain's CDR3 is CASSTAGLGYEQFF. The CDR3 DNA reads as TGTGCCAGCAGTACTGCGGGATTAGGCTATGAGCAGTTCTTC.

The chain links TRBV30 to TRBJ2-3; TRBD1 agrees at 9 bases. Unmatched junction bases numbered 4, after V lost 5 bases and J lost 4 bases. Germline CDR1 and CDR2: GTSNPN and SVGIG (reference sequence). The CDR3 is 13 residues long. CDR3 coding DNA: TGTGCCTGGGGGACAGGGAGCGCAGATACGCAGTATTTT. This encodes CAWGTGSADTQYF.

This chain connects TRBV19 to TRBJ2-4; TRBD1 aligns across 10 bases. After removal of 3 bases from V and 3 bases from J, the junction contained 8 bases not matched to a gene. The CDR3 length is 17 residues. CDR1 is LNHDA, CDR2 SQIVND, per germline (reference sequence). The CDR3 reads CASSIPGTGVVKNIQYF. The CDR3 region has the DNA TGTGCCAGTAGTATTCCCGGGACAGGGGTCGTCAAAAACATTCAGTACTTC.

The chain combines TRBV19 with TRBJ2-2; perhaps TRBD1 as D (6 bases). Germline CDR1 is LNHDA and CDR2 is SQIVND (reference sequence). The CDR3 totals 15 residues. Trimming left V 3 bases short and J 6 bases short, with 14 bases between. The CDR3 loop is CASSMTNRVAGELFF. As DNA, the CDR3 is TGTGCCAGTAGTATGACCAACAGGGTCGCCGGGGAGCTGTTTTTT.

This clone was recorded once. In DNA, the CDR3 is TGCAGCGTTGGTAATGGAGCCCAGTCAGAGACCCAGTACTTC. This translates into CSVGNGAQSETQYF. The rearrangement uses TRBV29-1 and TRBJ2-5; no firm D call. The length of the CDR3 is 14 residues. The germline V and J ends were trimmed by 4 bases and 4 bases, with 16 bases remaining between them. Germline V gives CDR1 SQVTM, CDR2 ANQGSEA.

CDR3 sequence (DNA): TGTGCCAGCTCACCACCGCCGGGTCGTGTTGGAGCTTTCTTT. This gives the protein CASSPPPGRVGAFF. The J gene is TRBJ1-1, the V gene TRBV18; D remains unclear. Germline V lookup: CDR1 KGHSH, CDR2 LQKENI. V gave up 0 bases and J gave up 10 bases, with 15 bases separating them. The CDR3 runs to 14 residues.

J is TRBJ2-7 and V is TRBV27; TRBD1 aligns across 7 bases. Germline CDR1 is MNHEY and CDR2 is SMNVEV (reference sequence). The J segment lost 5 bases and the V segment lost 6 bases, leaving 7 bases of the junction unmatched. The CDR3 has 13 amino acids. The CDR3 here is CASRTGTDNEQYF. Here the CDR3 DNA reads TGTGCCAGCAGGACCGGGACAGATAACGAGCAGTACTTC.

The rearrangement uses TRBV4-3 and TRBJ2-4; a weak D match, TRBD2 (5 bases). Germline assignment: CDR1 LGHNA and CDR2 YSLEER. Trimming stripped 8 bases from V and 1 base from J, with 21 bases between. The CDR3 totals 17 residues. The CDR3 is CASDLSAREWAKNIQYF. The CDR3 DNA follows: TGCGCCAGCGACCTGTCGGCGAGGGAGTGGGCCAAAAACATTCAGTACTTC.

Note on this clone: The same CDR3 arises from other DNA sequences in this sample as well. The chain links TRBV7-9 to TRBJ2-2, with D perhaps TRBD1 (6 bases). The germline CDR1 and CDR2 sequences are SEHNR and FQNEAQ (reference sequence). The CDR3 totals 14 residues. V lost 5 bases to trimming and J lost 2 bases, with 9 bases between them. CDR3 DNA sequence: TGTGCCAGCAGCCTACAGGGTAACACCGGGGAGCTGTTTTTT. Translating gives CASSLQGNTGELFF.

V and J are TRBV21-1 and TRBJ2-2; TRBD2, the table's D call, was not compared with the DNA. TRBV21-1 is listed as a pseudogene. This CDR3 is 17 amino acids long. The chain's CDR3 is CASSHGRGQRSTGELFF. In DNA, the CDR3 is TGTGCCAGCAGCCACGGGAGAGGTCAGCGTAGCACCGGGGAGCTGTTTTTT.

This clone was seen just once. This chain joins TRBV28 and TRBJ1-2; possibly TRBD1 for D (5 bases). The length of the CDR3 is 14 residues. CDR1 is MDHEN, CDR2 SYDVKM, per germline. V was trimmed by 5 bases and J by 2 bases, leaving 12 bases between them. The CDR3 nucleotides read TGTGCCAGCAGTGGGGCGGGGACCAACTATGGCTACACCTTC. As protein: CASSGAGTNYGYTF.

The chain employs TRBV10-1 and TRBJ2-7; D is ambiguous. The germline V gene has CDR1 WNHNN and CDR2 SYGVQD (reference sequence). The CDR3 spans 13 residues. Trimming pared 0 bases from V and 4 bases from J, leaving 7 bases between. Written as DNA, the CDR3 is TGCGCCAGCAGTGAGTCTGAGGATTACGAGCAGTACTTC. It translates to CASSESEDYEQYF.

This clone has a handful of counts. This chain uses TRBV5-1 with TRBJ2-7; 11 bases map to TRBD2. V lost 4 bases, J lost 5 bases, and 11 bases stayed unmatched. This CDR3 spans 16 amino acids. Per germline, CDR1 SGHRS and CDR2 YFSETQ. The CDR3 is CASSDPGLAVTDEQYF. The CDR3 nucleotides are TGCGCCAGCAGCGATCCGGGACTAGCGGTAACCGACGAGCAGTACTTC.

The chain recombines TRBV27 with TRBJ1-6; the match to TRBD1 covers 8 bases. Germline V lookup: CDR1 MNHEY, CDR2 SMNVEV (reference sequence). This CDR3 has 16 residues. V trimming: 2 bases; J trimming: 6 bases; junction bases outside the gene matches: 6. This CDR3 reads CASSLSFGTGNSPLHF. CDR3 DNA: TGTGCCAGCAGTTTAAGTTTCGGGACAGGTAATTCACCCCTCCACTTT.

V is TRBV3-1 (or the pseudogene TRBV3-2) and J is TRBJ1-4; D perhaps matches TRBD1 (6 bases). Trimming cost V 4 bases and J 8 bases, with 17 bases left between them. The CDR3 extends over 15 amino acids. Germline V CDR1 and CDR2: LGHDT, YNNKEL (reference sequence). CDR3 nucleotides: TGTGCCAGCAGCCCCGAACAGGGCCTCGGGGAAAAACTGTTTTTT. Translating it yields CASSPEQGLGEKLFF.

This chain connects TRBV15 to TRBJ1-5, with D hard to call. The CDR3 is 13 amino acids. Per the germline V gene, CDR1 is LNHNV and CDR2 is YYDKDF (reference sequence). The V end was cut by 3 bases, the J end by 5 bases, with 8 bases between. CDR3 coding DNA: TGTGCCACCAGCAGGAGGGTTGATCAGCCCCAGCATTTT. This codes for CATSRRVDQPQHF.

CDR3 bases: TGTGCCAGCAGTCCATTGATAGACAGGGTCTATGGCTACACCTTC. This translates into CASSPLIDRVYGYTF. This chain connects TRBV6-5 to TRBJ1-2, with 7 bases lining up with TRBD1. Per germline, CDR1 MNHEY and CDR2 SVGAGI. This CDR3 has 15 residues. The ends lost 5 bases at V and 4 bases at J; junction bases unmatched: 10.

J is TRBJ2-7 and V is TRBV28; D possibly corresponds to TRBD2 (5 bases). Germline V CDR1 and CDR2: MDHEN, SYDVKM. With 6 bases removed from V and 5 bases from J, the gap between germline ends came to 11 bases. The CDR3 has 12 residues. The CDR3 DNA reads TGTGCCAGCAGCATAATGCGGGACGAGCAGTACTTC. Translating it yields CASSIMRDEQYF.

The chain carries TRBV27 and TRBJ1-5; no clear D gene. CDR3 length: 14 residues. The germline V and J ends were trimmed by 5 bases and 5 bases, with 13 bases remaining between them. Germline V gene lookup returns CDR1 MNHEY and CDR2 SMNVEV (reference sequence). The CDR3 DNA reads as TGTGCCAGCAGTACGCAGCGGTCGGATCAGCCCCAGCATTTT. Residues: CASSTQRSDQPQHF.